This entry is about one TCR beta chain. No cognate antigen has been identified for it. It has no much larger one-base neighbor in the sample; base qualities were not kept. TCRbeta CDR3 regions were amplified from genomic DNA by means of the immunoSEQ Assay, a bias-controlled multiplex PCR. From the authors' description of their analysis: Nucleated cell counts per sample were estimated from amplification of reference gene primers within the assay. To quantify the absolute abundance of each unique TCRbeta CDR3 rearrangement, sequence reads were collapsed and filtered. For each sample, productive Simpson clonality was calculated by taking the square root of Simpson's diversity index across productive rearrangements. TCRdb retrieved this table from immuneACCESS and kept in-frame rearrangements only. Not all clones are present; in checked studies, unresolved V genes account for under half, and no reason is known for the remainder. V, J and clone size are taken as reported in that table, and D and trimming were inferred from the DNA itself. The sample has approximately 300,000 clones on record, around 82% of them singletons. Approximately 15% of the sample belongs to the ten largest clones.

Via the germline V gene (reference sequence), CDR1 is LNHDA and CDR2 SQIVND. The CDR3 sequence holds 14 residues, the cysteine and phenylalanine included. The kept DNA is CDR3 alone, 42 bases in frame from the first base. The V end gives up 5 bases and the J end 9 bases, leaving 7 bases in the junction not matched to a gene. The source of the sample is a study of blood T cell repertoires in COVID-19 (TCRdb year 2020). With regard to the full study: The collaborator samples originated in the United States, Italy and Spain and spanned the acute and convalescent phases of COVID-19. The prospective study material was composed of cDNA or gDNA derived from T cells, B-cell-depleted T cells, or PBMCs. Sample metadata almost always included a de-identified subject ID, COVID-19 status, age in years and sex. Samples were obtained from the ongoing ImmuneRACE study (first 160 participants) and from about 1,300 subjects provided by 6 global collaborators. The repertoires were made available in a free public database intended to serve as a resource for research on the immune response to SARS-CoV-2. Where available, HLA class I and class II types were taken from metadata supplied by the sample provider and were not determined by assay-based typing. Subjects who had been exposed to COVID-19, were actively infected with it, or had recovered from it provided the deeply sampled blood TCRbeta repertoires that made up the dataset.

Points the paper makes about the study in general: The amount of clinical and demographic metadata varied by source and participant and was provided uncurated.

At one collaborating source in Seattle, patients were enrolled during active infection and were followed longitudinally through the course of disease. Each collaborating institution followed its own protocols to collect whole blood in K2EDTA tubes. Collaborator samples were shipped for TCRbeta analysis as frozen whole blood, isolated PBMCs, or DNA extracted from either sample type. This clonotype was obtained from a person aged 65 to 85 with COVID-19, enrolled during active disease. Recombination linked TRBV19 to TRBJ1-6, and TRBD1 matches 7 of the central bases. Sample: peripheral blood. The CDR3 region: CASSPRQGGSPLHF. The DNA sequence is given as TGTGCCAGTAGTCCACGACAGGGTGGTTCACCCCTCCACTTT.